Listed below are T cell receptor beta chains from one sample, sequenced in a study of CD8 T cells in Susac syndrome. TCRdb re-analysed the immunoSEQ multiplex PCR reads in MiXCR, keeping a single row per CDR3 protein. The sample has approximately 200,000 distinct CDR3 sequences; 80% to 95% are singletons. The sample comprised CD8+ T cells from PBMCs. These receptors all stem from a human donor with multiple sclerosis. Both conserved end residues are part of each CDR3. D genes are given only for firm matches. The size of a clone is reported for some rows only, either as once, few or many, or as a class for expanded clones.

j_call d_call clone_size v_call cdr3_nt cdr3_aa
TRBJ2-6 TRBD1 - TRBV27 TGTGCCAGCAGGGGCTACAGGGGGCCAGGGGCCAACGTCCTGACTTTC CASRGYRGPGANVLTF
TRBJ2-3 - - TRBV7-9 TGTGCCAGCAGCCCATCGGACAGCTCCACAGATACGCAGTATTTT CASSPSDSSTDTQYF
TRBJ2-7 TRBD1 - TRBV30 TGTGCCTCGGAAGGACAGGGCCCCACCGGCGAGCAGTACTTC CASEGQGPTGEQYF
TRBJ2-2 TRBD1 - TRBV29-1 TGCAGCGTCCCGGGACAGGGGGCGACCGGGGAGCTGTTTTTT CSVPGQGATGELFF
TRBJ1-2 TRBD1 - TRBV2 TGTGCCAGCAGCACCTCTCTTATAGGACAGGTCGGCTATGGCTACACCTTC CASSTSLIGQVGYGYTF
TRBJ2-1 TRBD2 - TRBV12-3/TRBV12-4 TGTGCCAGCAGTATTAGACTAGCGGGGGAATACAATGAGCAGTTCTTC CASSIRLAGEYNEQFF
TRBJ2-1 - - TRBV20-1 TGCAGTGCTCCTCTAGGGCACTCCTACAATGAGCAGTTCTTC CSAPLGHSYNEQFF
TRBJ2-1 - - TRBV24-1 TGTGCCTCGGGCCCCGGCCTTTCCTACAATGAGCAGTTCTTC CASGPGLSYNEQFF
TRBJ1-2 - - TRBV3-1 TGTGCCAGCAGCCCACGCGCCCAGATCCTCTATGGCTACACCTTC CASSPRAQILYGYTF
TRBJ2-7 TRBD2 - TRBV7-6 TGTGCCAGCAGCCCGTTAGCGGGGGGTTCCTACGAGCAGTACTTC CASSPLAGGSYEQYF
TRBJ2-1 TRBD2 - TRBV19 TGTGCCAGTAGGGATAGCGGGGGGGGCTACAATGAGCAGTTCTTC CASRDSGGGYNEQFF
TRBJ1-2 - once TRBV19 TGTGCCAGTAGATGGGCAACTAATGGCTACACCTTC CASRWATNGYTF
TRBJ2-4 TRBD1 - TRBV5-4 TGTGCCAGCAGCGTGACAGGGGGCGCCTACATTCAGTACTTC CASSVTGGAYIQYF
TRBJ1-1 - - TRBV6-5 TGTGCCAGCAGTTACTCACAGGGCGGCGGGACTGAAGCTTTCTTT CASSYSQGGGTEAFF
TRBJ2-1 - - TRBV25-1 TGTGCCAGCAGTGACTCGGGTTTCGTGTTCTTC CASSDSGFVFF
TRBJ2-1 - - TRBV7-6 TGTGCCAGCAGCCCCTGGGGGCAGGGTCTTTACAATGAGCAGTTCTTC CASSPWGQGLYNEQFF
TRBJ2-1 TRBD2 - TRBV20-1 TGCAGTGCTAGAGGGTTGGGACTAGCGGGCGCCTTGGACTACAATGAGCAGTTCTTC CSARGLGLAGALDYNEQFF
TRBJ2-1 - - TRBV6-2/TRBV6-3 TGTGCCAGCACTCCACCAGGGGATGAGCAGTTCTTC CASTPPGDEQFF
TRBJ2-4 - - TRBV21-1 TGTGCCAGCAGCAAACCCCCGGACAGCCCCGAGGGGAACATTCAGTACTTC CASSKPPDSPEGNIQYF
TRBJ1-1 TRBD1 - TRBV5-1 TGCGCCAGCAGCCTGTGGACCCAGACAGGGACAGAAGCTTTCTTT CASSLWTQTGTEAFF